This T cell receptor beta chain stems from a study of cytomegalovirus exposure and HLA in healthy donors. Study-level information: The use of the same platform for the 120 or so validation repertoires and the 650 to 850 first-cohort repertoires was reported by a later analysis.

The CDR3 is 13 residues long. Between the trimmed V and J ends, which lost 7 bases and 9 bases, there was a span of 16 bases. Germline lookup yields CDR1 LNHDA and CDR2 SQIVND (reference sequence). Comments on this clone: Its antigen is undetermined.

The protocol was immunoSEQ multiplex PCR, while the TCRdb copy is restricted to in-frame clones and leaves out a portion. The sample comprises some 90,000 clones, about 90% of which are singletons, and under 6.5% rests with the top ten. Findings of the study overall: The study labeled under 200 TCR beta chains cytomegalovirus-associated. A few chains tied to CMV proved CMV antigen-specific in vitro. Subsequent analysis of the 120 or so validation repertoires found a tendency for first-cohort TCR clusters to co-occur.

The source of this sequence is a young man in good health and CMV-seropositive. Material: PBMCs. The chain recombines TRBV19 with TRBJ2-1, with a tentative D call TRBD2 (7 bases). The CDR3 loop reads CASTVGGPGEQFF. The CDR3 DNA sequence: TGTGCCAGTACGGTCGGGGGGCCTGGTGAGCAGTTCTTC.